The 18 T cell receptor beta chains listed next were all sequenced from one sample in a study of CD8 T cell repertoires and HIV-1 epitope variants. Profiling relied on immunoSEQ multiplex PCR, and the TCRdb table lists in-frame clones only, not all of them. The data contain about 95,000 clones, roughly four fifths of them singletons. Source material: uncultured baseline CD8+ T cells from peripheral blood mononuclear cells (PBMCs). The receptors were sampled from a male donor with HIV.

The CDR3 here is CASSLIRPGHRDGYTF. In DNA form, the CDR3 reads TGTGCCAGCAGCTTGATCCGCCCGGGACACAGGGACGGCTACACCTTC. The chain combines TRBV5-6 with TRBJ1-2, with D perhaps matching TRBD1 (6 bases). CDR3 size: 16 residues. Germline values: CDR1 SGHDT, CDR2 YYEEEE. Trimming cost V 1 base and J 8 bases, with 21 bases left between them.

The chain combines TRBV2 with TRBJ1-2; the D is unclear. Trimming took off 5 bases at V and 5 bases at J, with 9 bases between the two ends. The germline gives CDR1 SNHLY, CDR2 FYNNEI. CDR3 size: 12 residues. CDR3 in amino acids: CASSSDGYGYTF. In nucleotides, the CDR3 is TGTGCCAGCAGTTCAGACGGGTATGGCTACACCTTC.

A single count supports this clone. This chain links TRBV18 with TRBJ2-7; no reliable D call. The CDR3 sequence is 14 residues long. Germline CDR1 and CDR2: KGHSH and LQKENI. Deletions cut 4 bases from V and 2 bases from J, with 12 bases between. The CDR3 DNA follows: TGTGCCAGCTCACTAAAGGACGGCCCCTACGAGCAGTACTTC. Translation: CASSLKDGPYEQYF.

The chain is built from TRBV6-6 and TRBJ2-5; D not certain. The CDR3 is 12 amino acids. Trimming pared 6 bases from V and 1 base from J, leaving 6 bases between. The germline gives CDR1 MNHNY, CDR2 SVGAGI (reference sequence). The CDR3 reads CASRGIQETQYF. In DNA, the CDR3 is TGTGCCAGCAGGGGAATCCAAGAGACCCAGTACTTC.

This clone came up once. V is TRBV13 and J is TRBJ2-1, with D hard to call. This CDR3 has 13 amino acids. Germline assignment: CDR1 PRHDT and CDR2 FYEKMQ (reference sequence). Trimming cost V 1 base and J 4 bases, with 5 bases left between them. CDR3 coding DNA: TGTGCCAGCAGCTTAGACGTTTACAATGAGCAGTTCTTC. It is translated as CASSLDVYNEQFF.

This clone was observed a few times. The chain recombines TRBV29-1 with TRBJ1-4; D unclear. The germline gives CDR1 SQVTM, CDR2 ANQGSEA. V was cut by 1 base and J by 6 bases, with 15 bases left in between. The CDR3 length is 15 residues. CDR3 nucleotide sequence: TGCAGCGTTGAAGTTCCGGACTGGGCGGATGAAAAACTGTTTTTT. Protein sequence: CSVEVPDWADEKLFF.

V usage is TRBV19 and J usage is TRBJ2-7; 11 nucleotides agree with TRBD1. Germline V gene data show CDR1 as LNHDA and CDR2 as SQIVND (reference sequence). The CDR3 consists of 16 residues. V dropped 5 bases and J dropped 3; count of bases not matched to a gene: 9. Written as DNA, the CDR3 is TGTGCCAGTAGTCCTCTAGGACAGGGGGCTATCTACGAGCAGTACTTC. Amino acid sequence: CASSPLGQGAIYEQYF.

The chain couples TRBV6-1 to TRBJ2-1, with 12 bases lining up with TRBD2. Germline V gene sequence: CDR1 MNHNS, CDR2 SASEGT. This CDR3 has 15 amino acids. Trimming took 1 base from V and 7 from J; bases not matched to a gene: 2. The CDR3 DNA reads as TGTGCCAGCAGTGAAGGACTAGCGGGAGCAAATGAGCAGTTCTTC. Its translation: CASSEGLAGANEQFF.

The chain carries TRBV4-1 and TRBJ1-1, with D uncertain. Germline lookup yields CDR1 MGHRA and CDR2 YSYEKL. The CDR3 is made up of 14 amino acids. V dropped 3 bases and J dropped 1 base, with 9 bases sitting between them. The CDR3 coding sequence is TGCGCCAGCAGCCAGCCTATGCGGAACACTGAAGCTTTCTTT. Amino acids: CASSQPMRNTEAFF.

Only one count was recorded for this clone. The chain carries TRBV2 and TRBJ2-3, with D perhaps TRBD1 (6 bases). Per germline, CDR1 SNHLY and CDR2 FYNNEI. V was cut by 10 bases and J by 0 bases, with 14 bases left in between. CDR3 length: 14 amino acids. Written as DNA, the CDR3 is TGTGCCATACGACTGGGACAAAGCACAGATACGCAGTATTTT. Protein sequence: CAIRLGQSTDTQYF.

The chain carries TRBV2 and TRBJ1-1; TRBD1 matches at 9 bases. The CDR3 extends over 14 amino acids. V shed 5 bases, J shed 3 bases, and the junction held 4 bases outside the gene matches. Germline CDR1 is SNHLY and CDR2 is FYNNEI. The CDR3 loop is CASSLNRGHTEAFF. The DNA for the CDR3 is TGTGCCAGCAGTCTCAACAGGGGGCACACTGAAGCTTTCTTT.

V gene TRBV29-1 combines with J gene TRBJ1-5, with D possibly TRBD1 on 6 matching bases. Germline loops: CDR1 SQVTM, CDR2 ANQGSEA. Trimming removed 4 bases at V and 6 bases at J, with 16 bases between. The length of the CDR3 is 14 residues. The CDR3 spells CSVGSAGAAQPQHF. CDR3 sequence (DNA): TGCAGCGTTGGATCGGCAGGGGCCGCTCAGCCCCAGCATTTT.

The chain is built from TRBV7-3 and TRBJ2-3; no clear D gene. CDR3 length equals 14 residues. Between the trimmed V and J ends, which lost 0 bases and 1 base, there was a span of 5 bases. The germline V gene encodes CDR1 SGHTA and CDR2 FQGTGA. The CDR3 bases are TGTGCCAGCAGCTTAACAGACCGCACAGATACGCAGTATTTT. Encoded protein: CASSLTDRTDTQYF.

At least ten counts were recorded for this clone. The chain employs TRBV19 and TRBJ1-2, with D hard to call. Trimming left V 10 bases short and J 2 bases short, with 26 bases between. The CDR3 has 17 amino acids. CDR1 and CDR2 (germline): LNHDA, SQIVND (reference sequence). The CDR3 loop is CATRPWEEPLANYGYTF. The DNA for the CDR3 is TGTGCCACTAGACCCTGGGAGGAGCCCTTGGCAAACTATGGCTACACCTTC.

Here the CDR3 DNA reads TGTGCCAGCAGCTTAGTAGCAGATACGCAGTATTTT. This codes for CASSLVADTQYF. The chain employs TRBV7-6 and TRBJ2-3, with D unclear. Germline CDR1 SGHVS, CDR2 FNYEAQ. The CDR3 length is 12 residues. V was trimmed by 1 base and J by 4 bases, leaving 3 bases between them.

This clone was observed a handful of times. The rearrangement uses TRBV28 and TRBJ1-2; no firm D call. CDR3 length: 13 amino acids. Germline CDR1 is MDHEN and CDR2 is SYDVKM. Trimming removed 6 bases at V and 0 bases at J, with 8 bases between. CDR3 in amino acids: CASRRDTNYGYTF. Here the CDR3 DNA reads TGTGCCAGCAGGAGGGATACTAACTATGGCTACACCTTC.

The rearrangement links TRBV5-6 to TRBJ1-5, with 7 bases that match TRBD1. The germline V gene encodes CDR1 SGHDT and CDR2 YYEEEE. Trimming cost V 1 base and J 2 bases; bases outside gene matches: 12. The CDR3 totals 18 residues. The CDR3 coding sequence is TGTGCCAGCAGCTTGTCTGGTACAGGGGATTGGGGCAATCAGCCCCAGCATTTT. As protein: CASSLSGTGDWGNQPQHF.

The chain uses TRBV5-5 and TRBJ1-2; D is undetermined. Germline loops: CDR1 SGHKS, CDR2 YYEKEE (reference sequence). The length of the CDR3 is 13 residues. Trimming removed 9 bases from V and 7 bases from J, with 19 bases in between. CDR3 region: CAIARVLGGGYTF. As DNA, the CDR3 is TGTGCCATCGCGAGGGTGCTGGGCGGTGGCTACACCTTC.